This T cell receptor (beta chain) came from a study of blood T cell repertoires in COVID-19. Concerning this clone itself: At one end, the junction sequence differs from germline, possibly due to a read error.

Individuals drawn from some 25 US areas were roughly 18 to 95 years old. Germline assignment: CDR1 MGHRA and CDR2 YSYEKL. This CDR3 is built from 15 residues. Generated by immunoSEQ multiplex PCR, the TCRdb table keeps only in-frame clones and is missing some. The sample yields around 250,000 clones, roughly 89% seen once. The TCR sequence derives from a woman aged 30 to 39 who had recovered from COVID-19. The sample consisted of PBMCs or T cells enriched from blood (not recorded which). The rearrangement links TRBV4-1 to TRBJ2-3, with D tentatively TRBD1 (6 bases). CDR3 nucleotide sequence: TGCGCCAGCAGACAAGCAGGGGACAGCACAGATACGCAGTATTTT. Amino acids: CASRQAGDSTDTQYF.